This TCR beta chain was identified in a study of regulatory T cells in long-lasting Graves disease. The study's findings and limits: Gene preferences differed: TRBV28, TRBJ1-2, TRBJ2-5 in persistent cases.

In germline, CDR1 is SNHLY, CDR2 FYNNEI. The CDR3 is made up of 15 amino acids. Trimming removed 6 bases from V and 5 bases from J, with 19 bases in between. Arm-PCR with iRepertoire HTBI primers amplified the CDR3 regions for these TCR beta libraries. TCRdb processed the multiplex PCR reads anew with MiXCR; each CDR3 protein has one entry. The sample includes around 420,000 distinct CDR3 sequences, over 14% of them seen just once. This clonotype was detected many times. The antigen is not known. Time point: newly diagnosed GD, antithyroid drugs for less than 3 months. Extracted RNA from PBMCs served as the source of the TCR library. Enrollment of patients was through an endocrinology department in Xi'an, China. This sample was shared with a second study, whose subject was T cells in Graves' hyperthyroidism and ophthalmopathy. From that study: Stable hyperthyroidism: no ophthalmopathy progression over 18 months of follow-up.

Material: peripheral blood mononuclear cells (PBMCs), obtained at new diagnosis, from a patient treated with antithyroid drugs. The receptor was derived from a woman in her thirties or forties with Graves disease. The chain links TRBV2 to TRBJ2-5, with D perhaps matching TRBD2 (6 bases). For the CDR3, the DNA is TGTGCCAGCAGCCGAGGGTCACTGGGGGGTGAGACCCAGTACTTC. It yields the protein CASSRGSLGGETQYF.